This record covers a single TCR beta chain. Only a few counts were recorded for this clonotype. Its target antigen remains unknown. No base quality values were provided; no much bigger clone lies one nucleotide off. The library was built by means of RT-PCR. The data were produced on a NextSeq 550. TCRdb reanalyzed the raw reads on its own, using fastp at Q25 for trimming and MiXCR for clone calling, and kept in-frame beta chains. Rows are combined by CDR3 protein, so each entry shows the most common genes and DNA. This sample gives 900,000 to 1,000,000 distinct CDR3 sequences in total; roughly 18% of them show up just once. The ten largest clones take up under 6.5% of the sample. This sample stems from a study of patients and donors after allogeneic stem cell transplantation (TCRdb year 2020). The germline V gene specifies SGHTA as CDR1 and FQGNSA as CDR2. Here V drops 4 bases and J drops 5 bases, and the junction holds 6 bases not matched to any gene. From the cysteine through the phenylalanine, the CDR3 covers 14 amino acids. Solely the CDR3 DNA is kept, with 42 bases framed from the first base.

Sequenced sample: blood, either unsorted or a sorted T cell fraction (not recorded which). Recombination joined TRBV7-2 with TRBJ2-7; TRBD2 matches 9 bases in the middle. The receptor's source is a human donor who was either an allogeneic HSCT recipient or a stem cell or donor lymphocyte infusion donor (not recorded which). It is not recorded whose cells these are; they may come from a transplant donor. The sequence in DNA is TGTGCCAGCAGCTCGTCGACTAGCGGTAACGAGCAGTACTTC. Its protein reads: CASSSSTSGNEQYF. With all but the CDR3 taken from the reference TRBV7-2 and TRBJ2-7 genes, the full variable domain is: GAGVSQSPSNKVTEKGKDVELRCDPISGHTALYWYRQSLGQGLEFLIYFQGNSAPDKSGLPSDRFSAERTGGSVSTLTIQRTQQEDSAVYLCASSSSTSGNEQYFGPGTRLTVT.